This entry describes one TCR beta chain. This clone was seen just once. Its antigen has not been determined. No base-level quality is on record; no much larger clone is a single base apart. The germline V and J ends show losses of 3 bases and 5 bases respectively, and no gene match explains 10 bases of the junction. The germline V gene (reference sequence) yields LNHNV for CDR1 and YYDKDF for CDR2. The CDR3 spans 15 residues, from the cysteine through the phenylalanine. CDR3 DNA only is kept here, 45 bases in frame from base 1. Participants in the prospective study were enrolled through a virtual design, were aged roughly 18 to 100 years, and lived in roughly 24 United States geographic areas. Cohort assignment in the prospective study relied on participant-reported clinical history from a screening survey and a study questionnaire. In the prospective study, whole blood, serum and a nasopharyngeal or oropharyngeal swab were collected from each participant by mobile phlebotomists. Prospective study participants could optionally give additional blood draws and questionnaires over an approximately 2-month period. Before DNA extraction, prospective study blood samples were shipped either frozen or at room temperature.

TCRbeta CDR3 regions were amplified from genomic DNA using the immunoSEQ Assay, a bias-controlled multiplex PCR. The paper's data handling went like this. Within the assay, amplification of reference gene primers was used to estimate how many nucleated cells each sample contained. To quantify the absolute abundance of each unique TCRbeta CDR3 rearrangement, sequence reads were collapsed and filtered. For each sample, productive Simpson clonality was calculated by taking the square root of Simpson's diversity index across productive rearrangements. TCRdb limited this immuneACCESS table to in-frame rearrangements with V and J called. A share of clones is missing; checked studies link under half to unresolved V genes, and the rest is unexplained. V and J calls and clone size come straight from that table; D and trimming were deduced from the DNA. The sample data list approximately 200,000 clones, and about nine tenths of these were observed just once. The top ten clonotypes cover more than 7% of the sample.

The sample comes from a study of blood T cell repertoires in COVID-19 (TCRdb year 2020). As for the study more broadly: Recovered participants in ImmuneRACE Cohort 3 were defined by two consecutive negative NP/OP PCR tests, clearance by a healthcare professional, or resolution of symptoms. Samples covering the acute and convalescent phases of COVID-19 were provided by collaborators in the United States, Italy and Spain. The material from the prospective study consisted of cDNA or gDNA derived from T cells, B-cell-depleted T cells, or PBMCs. The dataset comprised deeply sampled blood TCRbeta repertoires from subjects exposed to, actively infected with, or recovered from COVID-19. The repertoires were made available in a free public database intended to serve as a resource for research on the immune response to SARS-CoV-2. The samples were drawn from two sources: the first 160 participants of the ongoing ImmuneRACE study, and 1,254 subjects contributed by 6 global collaborators. Nearly every sample came with metadata listing a de-identified subject ID, COVID-19 status, age in years and sex. Where available, HLA class I and class II types were obtained from metadata supplied by the sample provider rather than from assay-based typing.

Broad study findings and their caveats: The amount of clinical and demographic metadata varied by source and participant and was provided uncurated.

This chain joins TRBV15 to TRBJ2-7, and 7 junction bases match TRBD1. The TCR comes from a young man in a cohort exposed to, infected with or recovered from COVID-19 (not recorded which). Sample: PBMCs or T cells enriched from blood (not recorded which). The CDR3 sequence is CATSSLQGLRNEQYF. The DNA reads as follows: TGTGCCACCAGCAGTCTACAGGGGTTGCGGAACGAGCAGTACTTC.